This T cell receptor beta chain is from a study of blood T cell repertoires in COVID-19. The assay was immunoSEQ multiplex PCR, and TCRdb's table has in-frame clones only and misses some. The table records 150,000 to 200,000 clones, 80% to 90% of them present only once. The source is a man in his fifties or sixties with acute or convalescent COVID-19. The source material was peripheral blood.

The CDR3 loop is CATSDFGGGPRDTQYF. The DNA of the CDR3 is TGTGCCACCAGTGATTTCGGGGGAGGGCCAAGGGATACGCAGTATTTT. This chain joins TRBV24-1 and TRBJ2-3, with 7 positions matching TRBD2. In germline, CDR1 is KGHDR, CDR2 SFDVKD. This CDR3 has 16 residues. The V gene end was trimmed by 1 base and the J gene end by 6 bases; junction bases not matched to a gene: 9.